This T cell receptor beta chain was profiled in a study of T cells in narcolepsy. Whole-study context: Patients with NT1 or NT2 and healthy control donors were enrolled.

Only in-frame clones appear in the TCRdb table, and some are missing; sequencing was by immunoSEQ multiplex PCR. The table shows about 36,000 clones, with over 65% occurring only once. The CDR3 is 17 residues long. Trimming at V came to 0 bases and at J to 5 bases, leaving 11 bases not matched to a gene. Sequencing was performed on memory (CD45RA-) CD4+ T cells from blood. This TCR was sampled from a human donor in good health. The chain couples TRBV23-1 to TRBJ1-1; the match to TRBD1 covers 8 bases. TRBV23-1 is assigned to the ORF class and has an uncertain function. The chain's CDR3 is CASSQSPGGEWGTEAFF. CDR3 coding DNA: TGCGCCAGCAGTCAATCCCCAGGGGGCGAGTGGGGAACTGAAGCTTTCTTT.